The 24 T cell receptor beta chains listed next were all sequenced from one sample in a study of cytomegalovirus exposure and HLA in healthy donors. The PCR ran on 60 Vbeta and 13 Jbeta primers. The method was immunoSEQ multiplex PCR; TCRdb's version includes in-frame clones alone and lacks a portion of them. This sample has 85,000 to 100,000 clones, with around 64% found just once. Sequenced sample: PBMCs. These receptor sequences come from a man in his 60s in good health and CMV-seronegative.

This chain joins TRBV2 and TRBJ2-3; TRBD2 agrees at 11 bases. This CDR3 has 17 residues. Trimming removed 2 bases from V and 6 bases from J; junction bases left unmatched: 10. CDR1 is SNHLY, CDR2 FYNNEI, per germline. The CDR3 DNA reads TGTGCCAGCAGTGAAAATCCTAGCGGGAGGCCCTTGGATACGCAGTATTTT. As protein: CASSENPSGRPLDTQYF.

The J gene is TRBJ1-2, the V gene TRBV5-4; D may be TRBD1 (5 bases). Germline-derived CDR1 and CDR2 are SGHNT and YYREEE (reference sequence). The CDR3 sequence is 14 residues long. The V and J ends lost 7 bases and 4 bases respectively, with 17 bases between them. CDR3 bases: TGTGCCAGCCACAGCTTCAACGGGGGCTATGGCTACACCTTC. The encoded protein is CASHSFNGGYGYTF.

The CDR3 protein is CASSENVGTIRDTF. The CDR3 region has the DNA TGTGCCAGCAGTGAAAACGTCGGAACTATTCGGGACACCTTC. The chain recombines TRBV6-1 with TRBJ1-2; D is undetermined. The CDR3 covers 14 residues. The V gene's germline CDR1 is MNHNS and CDR2 SASEGT. Between the trimmed V and J ends, which lost 2 bases and 12 bases, there was a span of 19 bases.

The V call is TRBV27, the J call TRBJ1-5; 8 bases line up with TRBD1. This CDR3 spans 15 amino acids. Trimming took 4 bases from V and 8 from J; bases not matched to a gene: 10. The germline V gene has CDR1 MNHEY and CDR2 SMNVEV (reference sequence). This CDR3 reads CASSSGQARGEPQHF. The CDR3 region has the DNA TGTGCCAGCAGTTCGGGACAGGCCCGAGGGGAGCCCCAGCATTTT.

Regarding this clone: Other DNA sequences from this sample encode an identical CDR3 as well. This chain uses TRBV5-1 with TRBJ1-4, with TRBD1 as a possible D gene (5 bases). Per the germline V gene, CDR1 is SGHRS and CDR2 is YFSETQ. This CDR3 has 15 amino acids. V was shortened by 0 bases and J by 0 bases, with 6 bases between the two germline ends. CDR3 DNA sequence: TGCGCCAGCAGCTTGGGGGGGGCAACTAATGAAAAACTGTTTTTT. It codes for CASSLGGATNEKLFF.

A few counts support this clone. The rearrangement links TRBV6-5 to TRBJ2-3; 9 bases are shared with TRBD2. V was clipped by 5 bases and J by 1 base; unmatched bases: 1. In germline, CDR1 is MNHEY, CDR2 SVGAGI. CDR3 length: 14 amino acids. DNA for the CDR3: TGTGCCAGCAGTGCGGGAGGGCGCACAGATACGCAGTATTTT. It specifies CASSAGGRTDTQYF.

This chain joins TRBV4-1 and TRBJ2-1; TRBD2 agrees at 12 bases. Germline V gives CDR1 MGHRA, CDR2 YSYEKL. V trimming: 0 bases; J trimming: 2 bases; junction bases outside the gene matches: 2. The CDR3 has 17 amino acids. CDR3 coding DNA: TGCGCCAGCAGCCAAGACCGGACTAGCGGGGCCTACAATGAGCAGTTCTTC. It codes for CASSQDRTSGAYNEQFF.

The gene calls are TRBV4-1 and TRBJ2-4; 9 bases are shared with TRBD1. The V gene end was trimmed by 2 bases and the J gene end by 5 bases; junction bases not matched to a gene: 1. CDR3 length equals 14 residues. Germline values: CDR1 MGHRA, CDR2 YSYEKL. Here the CDR3 DNA reads TGCGCCAGCAGCCAACGGACAGGGGAAAACATTCAGTACTTC. Translating gives CASSQRTGENIQYF.

This clone was counted only a few times. The chain employs TRBV5-1 and TRBJ2-2; the D is unclear. This CDR3 has 14 amino acids. V was cut by 1 base and J by 4 bases, with 8 bases left in between. The V gene's germline CDR1 is SGHRS and CDR2 YFSETQ. CDR3 nucleotide sequence: TGCGCCAGCAGCTTGATTTCGGTCACCGGGGAGCTGTTTTTT. Encoded protein: CASSLISVTGELFF.

The chain joins TRBV5-5 to TRBJ1-5, with D unclear. This CDR3 is 14 amino acids long. V shed 2 bases and J shed 4 bases, with 10 bases lying between them. Germline CDR1 is SGHKS and CDR2 is YYEKEE (reference sequence). The CDR3 DNA is TGTGCCAGCAGCTTTTATTATCAGAATCAGCCCCAGCATTTT. Residues: CASSFYYQNQPQHF.

The chain employs TRBV29-1 and TRBJ1-2; the D gene is possibly TRBD1 (5 bases). Germline loops: CDR1 SQVTM, CDR2 ANQGSEA. The CDR3 extends over 12 amino acids. With 0 bases removed from V and 10 bases from J, the gap between germline ends came to 12 bases. The CDR3 here is CSVEEWGDSYTF. The CDR3 nucleotides read TGCAGCGTTGAAGAGTGGGGGGACTCCTACACCTTC.

The chain is built from TRBV2 and TRBJ2-5; 7 bases align to TRBD2. The better agreement between TRBJ2-7 and the DNA end casts doubt on the J call. Germline CDR1 and CDR2: SNHLY and FYNNEI. This CDR3 has 14 amino acids. Here the CDR3 reads CASTGGSISYEQYF. In DNA form, the CDR3 reads TGTGCCAGCACGGGAGGATCAATCTCCTACGAGCAGTACTTC.

The chain uses TRBV5-1 and TRBJ2-3; TRBD1 agrees at 7 bases. V lost 5 bases to trimming and J lost 4 bases; unmatched junction nucleotides: 10. The CDR3 runs 15 residues. CDR1 is SGHRS and CDR2 is YFSETQ in the germline V gene. CDR3 loop: CASSSDRLYSDTQYF. The CDR3 DNA reads as TGCGCCAGCAGTTCGGACAGGTTATATTCAGATACGCAGTATTTT.

This clone was observed a single time. One end of the junction fails to match germline, which may point to a read error. In the same sample, other DNA sequences code for this CDR3. The V and J genes are TRBV11-1 and TRBJ2-7; D is unresolved. CDR1 and CDR2 (germline): SGHAT, FQDESV (reference sequence). The length of the CDR3 is 13 residues. The CDR3 region is CASSSQINYEQYF. CDR3 DNA: TGCGCCAGCAGTTCTCAGATAAACTACGAGCAGTACTTC.

This rearrangement joins TRBV7-3 to TRBJ2-1; maybe TRBD2 (5 bases). Between the trimmed V and J ends, which lost 2 bases and 3 bases, there was a span of 8 bases. This CDR3 is built from 14 residues. Germline lookup yields CDR1 SGHTA and CDR2 FQGTGA. The DNA of the CDR3 is TGTGCCAGCAGCTTAGGAGACTACTACAATGAGCAGTTCTTC. Translated: CASSLGDYYNEQFF.

The chain employs TRBV9 and TRBJ2-1; 10 bases are shared with TRBD2. This CDR3 has 18 amino acids. CDR1 and CDR2 (germline): SGDLS, YYNGEE. V was clipped by 3 bases and J by 6 bases; unmatched bases: 15. The CDR3 DNA reads as TGTGCCAGCAGCGCCCTCCCCACTAGCGGGGTTACAAGCAATGAGCAGTTCTTC. Encoded protein: CASSALPTSGVTSNEQFF.

To note about this clone: The sample carries other DNA sequences with the same CDR3. V is TRBV28 and J is TRBJ2-7; 7 nucleotides match TRBD1. Per the germline V gene, CDR1 is MDHEN and CDR2 is SYDVKM. This CDR3 spans 15 amino acids. V shed 7 bases, J shed 3 bases, and the junction held 12 bases outside the gene matches. The CDR3 DNA is TGTGCCAGCACTCATACCGGGACAGCCATCTACGAGCAGTACTTC. Translating it yields CASTHTGTAIYEQYF. Full variable domain (outside the CDR3, taken from reference TRBV28 and TRBJ2-7): DVKVTQSSRYLVKRTGEKVFLECVQDMDHENMFWYRQDPGLGLRLIYFSYDVKMKEKGDIPEGYSVSREKKERFSLILESASTNQTSMYLCASTHTGTAIYEQYFGPGTRLTVT.

This chain links TRBV30 with TRBJ2-7; 10 positions match TRBD1. There are 15 residues in the CDR3. After removal of 3 bases from V and 4 bases from J, the junction contained 9 bases not matched to a gene. Germline lookup yields CDR1 GTSNPN and CDR2 SVGIG (reference sequence). The CDR3 is CAWRRGQGPTYEQYF. Written as DNA, the CDR3 is TGTGCCTGGAGAAGGGGACAGGGGCCCACGTACGAGCAGTACTTC.

A note on this clone: The likely explanation is a read error, given a far larger clone one base away. The same CDR3 is also encoded by other DNA sequences in this sample. This chain links TRBV4-1 with TRBJ2-7; D unclear. The CDR3 spans 13 residues. V dropped 4 bases and J dropped 0 bases, with 7 bases sitting between them. Germline V gene lookup returns CDR1 MGHRA and CDR2 YSYEKL. The chain's CDR3 is CASSPPLSYEQYF. The CDR3 DNA reads as TGCGCCAGCAGCCCCCCCCTCTCCTACGAGCAGTACTTC.

This chain joins TRBV10-2 and TRBJ1-6, with D unclear. Per germline, CDR1 WSHSY and CDR2 SAAADI. Trimming left V 3 bases short and J 13 bases short, with 7 bases between. The CDR3 sequence is 11 residues long. CDR3 in amino acids: CASSDLAPLHF. CDR3 nucleotides: TGCGCCAGCAGTGACTTAGCGCCCCTCCACTTT.

The chain couples TRBV7-3 to TRBJ2-1, with TRBD2 matching 9 bases. J gave up 5 bases and V 3 bases, and 5 bases lay outside the gene matches. The V gene's germline CDR1 is SGHTA and CDR2 FQGTGA. The CDR3 is 15 residues long. The CDR3 sequence is CASSFTGTSHNEQFF. CDR3 nucleotide sequence: TGTGCCAGCAGCTTCACCGGGACTAGCCACAATGAGCAGTTCTTC. Together with reference TRBV7-3 and TRBJ2-1, the CDR3 gives the full variable domain: GAGVSQTPSNKVTEKGKYVELRCDPISGHTALYWYRQSLGQGPEFLIYFQGTGAADDSGLPNDRFFAVRPEGSVSTLKIQRTERGDSAVYLCASSFTGTSHNEQFFGPGTRLTVL.

This clone was seen more than once but under ten times. This rearrangement joins TRBV7-3 to TRBJ2-6, with 7 bases identical to TRBD1. Germline CDR1 SGHTA, CDR2 FQGTGA. The J segment lost 2 bases and the V segment lost 5 bases, leaving 6 bases of the junction unmatched. This CDR3 is 16 amino acids long. Here the CDR3 DNA reads TGTGCCAGCAGCCCGGGACAGAGGACTGGGGCCAACGTCCTGACTTTC. The encoded protein is CASSPGQRTGANVLTF.

This rearrangement joins TRBV28 to TRBJ2-3, with 11 nucleotides matching TRBD1. CDR3 length equals 15 residues. After removal of 7 bases from V and 3 bases from J, the junction contained 6 bases not matched to a gene. Per the germline V gene, CDR1 is MDHEN and CDR2 is SYDVKM. The CDR3 nucleotides are TGTGCCAGCATACGGACAGGGGGCCGGACAGATACGCAGTATTTT. This sequence encodes CASIRTGGRTDTQYF. Full variable domain (remainder filled in from reference TRBV28 and TRBJ2-3): DVKVTQSSRYLVKRTGEKVFLECVQDMDHENMFWYRQDPGLGLRLIYFSYDVKMKEKGDIPEGYSVSREKKERFSLILESASTNQTSMYLCASIRTGGRTDTQYFGPGTRLTVL.

In its sample, this clone is medium-sized. The gene calls are TRBV6-1 and TRBJ2-7, with D perhaps matching TRBD1 (5 bases). Per the germline V gene, CDR1 is MNHNS and CDR2 is SASEGT. Trimming took 10 bases from V and 7 from J, leaving 14 bases between them. This CDR3 spans 11 amino acids. The CDR3 sequence: CATTQVLEQYF. CDR3 coding DNA: TGTGCCACCACACAGGTGTTAGAGCAGTACTTC.